This T cell receptor beta chain was recorded in a study of CD8 T cells in ankylosing spondylitis. Study observations and caveats: Clones linked to disease, bearing a CD8+ phenotype, were relatively rare in peripheral blood. Some of the motif variants had earlier been found in reactive arthritis patients' fluid and blood. Reportedly, significant enrichment of disease-linked clones occurred in matched ankylosing spondylitis synovial fluid.

In its sample, this clonotype was seen many times. What it binds is not known. It was by quantitative 5'-RACE with molecular barcodes that TCR beta libraries were made. TCRdb passed the 5' RACE reads through MiXCR, listing each CDR3 protein once. The sample holds a few hundred thousand distinct CDR3 sequences, approximately 10% seen once. Sample: blood, either unsorted or a sorted T cell fraction (not recorded which). This receptor was taken from a male donor with ankylosing spondylitis or in good health (not recorded which).

CDR3 sequence: CSVEQGSNEQFF. The CDR3, as DNA: TGCAGCGTTGAACAGGGTTCAAATGAGCAGTTCTTC. The chain uses TRBV29-1 and TRBJ2-1, with a possible D match to TRBD1 (5 bases). Per the germline V gene, CDR1 is SQVTM and CDR2 is ANQGSEA. This CDR3 spans 12 amino acids. V shed 2 bases and J shed 7 bases, with 9 bases lying between them.